These 5 T cell receptor beta chains share one sample of origin, sequenced in a study of blood T cells in healthy people across ages. Using a J-beta primer mix together with a sample-barcoded 5' primer, a second PCR was run for roughly 6 to 12 cycles. TCRdb recomputed calls from the 5' RACE reads with MiXCR, one row per CDR3 protein. The table records more than 1,000,000 distinct CDR3 sequences, less than 25% of them present only once. These sequences were also reported in another study, on T cells of mothers and their children.

The sample consisted of blood. Receptors were obtained from a girl aged 2-10 years in good health.

This chain connects TRBV5-1 to TRBJ2-5; 9 nucleotides match TRBD2. The J call is doubtful: the DNA matches TRBJ2-1 better. CDR3 length: 17 residues. Germline CDR1 SGHRS, CDR2 YFSETQ. CDR3 in amino acids: CASTYWGSGGTYNEQFF. In DNA form, the CDR3 reads TGCGCCAGCACCTATTGGGGGAGCGGGGGGACCTACAATGAGCAGTTCTTC.

This clonotype appeared a few times. The J gene is TRBJ2-3, the V gene TRBV9; unclear D gene. This CDR3 is 14 amino acids long. V shed 3 bases and J shed 2 bases, with 10 bases lying between them. CDR1 is SGDLS, CDR2 YYNGEE, per germline. This CDR3 is CASSAWGVTDTQYF. DNA for the CDR3: TGTGCCAGCAGCGCCTGGGGTGTCACAGATACGCAGTATTTT. Variable domain in full (rest from reference TRBV9 and TRBJ2-3): DSGVTQTPKHLITATGQRVTLRCSPRSGDLSVYWYQQSLDQGLQFLIQYYNGEERAKGNILERFSAQQFPDLHSELNLSSLELGDSALYFCASSAWGVTDTQYFGPGTRLTVL.

This clonotype was counted only a few times. The CDR3 here is CSAYGGQSNQPQHF. The DNA for the CDR3 is TGCAGTGCTTACGGGGGGCAGAGCAATCAGCCCCAGCATTTT. The chain carries TRBV20-1 and TRBJ1-5; D is possibly TRBD1 (6 bases). CDR3 length: 14 residues. Germline-derived CDR1 and CDR2 are DFQATT and SNEGSKA (reference sequence). V lost 5 bases, J lost 1 base, and 12 bases lay in between.

The chain links TRBV27 to TRBJ1-1; D not certain. The CDR3 runs to 13 residues. Trimming shortened V by 6 bases and J by 5 bases, and 13 bases separated the two germline ends. CDR1 and CDR2 (germline): MNHEY, SMNVEV (reference sequence). The CDR3, as DNA: TGTGCCAGCAGGGTGGGAGGCACGACTGAAGCTTTCTTT. Protein sequence: CASRVGGTTEAFF.

This clonotype was detected many times. V usage is TRBV13 and J usage is TRBJ1-1, with 8 bases aligning to TRBD1. Per germline, CDR1 PRHDT and CDR2 FYEKMQ (reference sequence). J gave up 1 base and V 5 bases, and 3 bases lay outside the gene matches. The CDR3 runs to 14 residues. The CDR3 bases are TGTGCCAGCAGCAAGGACAGGGCGAACACTGAAGCTTTCTTT. Its translation is CASSKDRANTEAFF.